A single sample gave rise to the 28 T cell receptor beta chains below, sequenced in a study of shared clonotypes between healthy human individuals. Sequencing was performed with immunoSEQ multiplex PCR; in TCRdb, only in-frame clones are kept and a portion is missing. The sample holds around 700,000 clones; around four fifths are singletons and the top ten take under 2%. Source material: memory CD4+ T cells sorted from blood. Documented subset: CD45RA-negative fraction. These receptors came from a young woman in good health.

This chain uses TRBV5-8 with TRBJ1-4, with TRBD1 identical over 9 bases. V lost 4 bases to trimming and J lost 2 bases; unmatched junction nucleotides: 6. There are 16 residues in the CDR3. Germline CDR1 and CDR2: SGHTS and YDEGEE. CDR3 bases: TGTGCCAGCAGCGCGGGACAGGGAGTCACTAATGAAAAACTGTTTTTT. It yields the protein CASSAGQGVTNEKLFF.

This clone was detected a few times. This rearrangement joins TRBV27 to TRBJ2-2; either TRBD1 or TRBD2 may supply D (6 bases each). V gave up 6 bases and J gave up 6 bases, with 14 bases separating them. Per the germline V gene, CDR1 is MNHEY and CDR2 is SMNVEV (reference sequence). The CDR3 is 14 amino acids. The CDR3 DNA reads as TGTGCCAGCAGGCTGACAAGGGGGGCCGGGGAGCTGTTTTTT. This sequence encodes CASRLTRGAGELFF.

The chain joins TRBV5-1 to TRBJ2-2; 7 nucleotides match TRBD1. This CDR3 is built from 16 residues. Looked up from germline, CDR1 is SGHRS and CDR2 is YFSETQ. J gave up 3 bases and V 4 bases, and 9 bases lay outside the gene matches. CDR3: CASSPGRQGDTGELFF. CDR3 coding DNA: TGCGCCAGCAGCCCTGGTCGACAGGGCGACACCGGGGAGCTGTTTTTT.

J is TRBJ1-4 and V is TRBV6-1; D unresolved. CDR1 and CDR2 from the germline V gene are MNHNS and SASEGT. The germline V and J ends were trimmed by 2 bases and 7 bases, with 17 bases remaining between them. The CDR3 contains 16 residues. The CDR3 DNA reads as TGTGCCAGCAGTGAATCCGGGTCGTTGTTGGTTGAAAAACTGTTTTTT. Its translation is CASSESGSLLVEKLFF.

For the CDR3, the DNA is TGCGCCAGCCCATGTCAGGGTCACGGGTTCTACGAGCAGTACTTC. The encoded protein is CASPCQGHGFYEQYF. The chain carries TRBV23-1 and TRBJ2-7; a weak D match, TRBD1 (5 bases). TRBV23-1 counts as an open reading frame of uncertain function. The CDR3 consists of 15 residues. V was shortened by 8 bases and J by 3 bases, with 20 bases between the two germline ends.

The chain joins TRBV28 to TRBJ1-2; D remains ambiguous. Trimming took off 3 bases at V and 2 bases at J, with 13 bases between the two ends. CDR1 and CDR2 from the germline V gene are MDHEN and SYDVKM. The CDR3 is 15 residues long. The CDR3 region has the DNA TGTGCCAGCAGTTTTATCAGCGCCCCCAACTATGGCTACACCTTC. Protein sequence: CASSFISAPNYGYTF.

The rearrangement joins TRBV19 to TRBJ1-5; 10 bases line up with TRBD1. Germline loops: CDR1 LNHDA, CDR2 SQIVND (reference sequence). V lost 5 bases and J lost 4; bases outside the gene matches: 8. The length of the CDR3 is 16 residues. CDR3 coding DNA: TGTGCCAGTAGTCCAAGACAGGGGGCTTCTAATCAGCCCCAGCATTTT. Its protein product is CASSPRQGASNQPQHF.

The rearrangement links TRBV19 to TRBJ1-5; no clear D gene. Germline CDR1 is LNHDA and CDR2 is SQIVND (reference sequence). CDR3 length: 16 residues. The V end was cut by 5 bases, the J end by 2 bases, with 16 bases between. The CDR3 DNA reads TGTGCCAGTAGTCCCCGGACTGATGTAGGCAATCAGCCCCAGCATTTT. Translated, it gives CASSPRTDVGNQPQHF.

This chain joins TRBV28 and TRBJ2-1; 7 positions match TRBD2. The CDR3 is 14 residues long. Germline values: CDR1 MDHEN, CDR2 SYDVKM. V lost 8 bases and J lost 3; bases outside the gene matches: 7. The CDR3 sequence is CASVTGGFYNEQFF. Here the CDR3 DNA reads TGTGCCAGCGTGACGGGAGGCTTCTACAATGAGCAGTTCTTC.

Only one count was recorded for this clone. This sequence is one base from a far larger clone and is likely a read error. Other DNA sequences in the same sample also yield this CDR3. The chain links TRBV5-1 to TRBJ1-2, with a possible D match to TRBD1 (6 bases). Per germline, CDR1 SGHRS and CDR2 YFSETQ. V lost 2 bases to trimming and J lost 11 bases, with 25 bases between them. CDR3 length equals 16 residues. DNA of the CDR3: TGCGCCAGCAGCTTTTTTGGTCCCCGGGGGCGTGAGGGTTACACCTTC. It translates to CASSFFGPRGREGYTF.

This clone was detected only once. The CDR3 protein is CASSPQPATNEKLFF. In DNA form, the CDR3 reads TGTGCCAGCAGCCCTCAACCCGCAACTAATGAAAAACTGTTTTTT. This chain joins TRBV7-2 and TRBJ1-4; unclear D gene. In germline, CDR1 is SGHTA, CDR2 FQGNSA. CDR3 length: 15 residues. V lost 5 bases and J 0 bases, leaving 10 bases between the germline ends.

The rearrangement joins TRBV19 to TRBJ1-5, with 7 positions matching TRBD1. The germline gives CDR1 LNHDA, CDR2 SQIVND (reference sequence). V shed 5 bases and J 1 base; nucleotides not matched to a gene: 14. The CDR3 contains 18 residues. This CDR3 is CASSPRQGGMWSNQPQHF. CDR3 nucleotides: TGTGCCAGTAGTCCCCGACAGGGAGGTATGTGGAGCAATCAGCCCCAGCATTTT.

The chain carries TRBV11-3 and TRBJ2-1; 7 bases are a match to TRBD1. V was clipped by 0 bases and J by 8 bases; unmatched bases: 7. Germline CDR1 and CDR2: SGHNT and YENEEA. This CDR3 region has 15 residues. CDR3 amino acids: CASSLDLGQNHEQFF. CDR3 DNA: TGTGCCAGCAGCTTAGATTTGGGACAGAACCATGAGCAGTTCTTC.

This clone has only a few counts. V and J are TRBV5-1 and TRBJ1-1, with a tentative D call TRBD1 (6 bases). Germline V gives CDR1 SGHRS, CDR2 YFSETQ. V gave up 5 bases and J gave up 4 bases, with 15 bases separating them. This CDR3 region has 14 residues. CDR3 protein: CASRAAGETTEAFF. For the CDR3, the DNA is TGCGCCAGCAGAGCCGCAGGGGAAACCACTGAAGCTTTCTTT.

The CDR3 here is CASSVDHRNQPQHF. The CDR3 DNA reads TGTGCCAGCAGCGTAGACCACCGCAATCAGCCCCAGCATTTT. The chain carries TRBV9 and TRBJ1-5; D remains ambiguous. The germline V gene has CDR1 SGDLS and CDR2 YYNGEE. The CDR3 totals 14 residues. V lost 0 bases to trimming and J lost 2 bases, with 6 bases between them.

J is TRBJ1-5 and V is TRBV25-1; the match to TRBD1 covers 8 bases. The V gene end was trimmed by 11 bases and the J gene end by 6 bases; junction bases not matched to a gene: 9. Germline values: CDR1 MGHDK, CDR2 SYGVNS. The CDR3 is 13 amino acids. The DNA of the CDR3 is TGTGCCGCCGGGCCAGGGGGCACTCAGCCCCAGCATTTT. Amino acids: CAAGPGGTQPQHF.

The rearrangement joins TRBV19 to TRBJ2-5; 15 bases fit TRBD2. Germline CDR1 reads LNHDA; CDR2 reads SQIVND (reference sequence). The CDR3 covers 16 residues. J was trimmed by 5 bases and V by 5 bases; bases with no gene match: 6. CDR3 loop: CASSDAGLAGGETQYF. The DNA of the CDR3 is TGTGCCAGTAGTGATGCGGGACTAGCGGGAGGCGAGACCCAGTACTTC.

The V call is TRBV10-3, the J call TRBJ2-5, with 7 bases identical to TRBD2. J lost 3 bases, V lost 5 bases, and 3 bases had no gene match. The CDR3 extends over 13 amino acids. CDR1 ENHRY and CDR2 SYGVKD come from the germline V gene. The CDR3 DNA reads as TGTGCCATCAGTAAGAGCGGGAAAGAGACCCAGTACTTC. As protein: CAISKSGKETQYF.

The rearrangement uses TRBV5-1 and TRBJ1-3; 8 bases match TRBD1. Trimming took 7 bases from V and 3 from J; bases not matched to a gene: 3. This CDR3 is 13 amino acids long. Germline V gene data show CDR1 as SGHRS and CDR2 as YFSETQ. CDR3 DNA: TGCGCCAGCGGGACAGGTGATGGAAACACCATATATTTT. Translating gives CASGTGDGNTIYF.

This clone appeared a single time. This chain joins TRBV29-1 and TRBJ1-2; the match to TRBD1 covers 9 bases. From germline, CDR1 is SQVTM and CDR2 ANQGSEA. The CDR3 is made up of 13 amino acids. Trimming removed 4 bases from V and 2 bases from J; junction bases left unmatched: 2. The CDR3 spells CSVVGQGNYGYTF. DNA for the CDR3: TGCAGCGTTGTGGGACAGGGAAACTATGGCTACACCTTC.

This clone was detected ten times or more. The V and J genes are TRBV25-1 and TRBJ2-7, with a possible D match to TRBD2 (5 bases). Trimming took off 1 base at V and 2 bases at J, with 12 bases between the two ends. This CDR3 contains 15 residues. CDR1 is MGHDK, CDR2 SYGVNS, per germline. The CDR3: CASSESEGVAYEQYF. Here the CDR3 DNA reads TGTGCCAGCAGTGAATCCGAGGGTGTTGCCTACGAGCAGTACTTC.

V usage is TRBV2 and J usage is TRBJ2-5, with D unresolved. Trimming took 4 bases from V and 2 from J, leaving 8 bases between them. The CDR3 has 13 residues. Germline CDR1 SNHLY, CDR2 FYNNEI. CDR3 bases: TGTGCCAGCAGTGGATACGGACAAGAGACCCAGTACTTC. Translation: CASSGYGQETQYF.

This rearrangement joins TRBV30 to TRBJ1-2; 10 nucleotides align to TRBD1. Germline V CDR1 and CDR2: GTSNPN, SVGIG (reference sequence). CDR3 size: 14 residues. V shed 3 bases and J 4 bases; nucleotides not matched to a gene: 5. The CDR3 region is CAWRRDRGPYGYTF. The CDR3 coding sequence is TGTGCCTGGAGGAGGGACAGGGGACCCTATGGCTACACCTTC. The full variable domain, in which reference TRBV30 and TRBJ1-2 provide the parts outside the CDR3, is SQTIHQWPATLVQPVGSPLSLECTVEGTSNPNLYWYRQAAGRGLQLLFYSVGIGQISSEVPQNLSASRPQDRQFILSSKKLLLSDSGFYLCAWRRDRGPYGYTFGSGTRLTVV.

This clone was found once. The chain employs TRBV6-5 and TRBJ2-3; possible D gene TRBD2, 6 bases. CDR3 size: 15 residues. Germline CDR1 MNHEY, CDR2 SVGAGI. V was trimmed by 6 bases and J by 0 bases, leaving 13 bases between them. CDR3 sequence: CASSRGGESTDTQYF. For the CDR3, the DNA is TGTGCCAGCAGCCGCGGAGGGGAGAGCACAGATACGCAGTATTTT.

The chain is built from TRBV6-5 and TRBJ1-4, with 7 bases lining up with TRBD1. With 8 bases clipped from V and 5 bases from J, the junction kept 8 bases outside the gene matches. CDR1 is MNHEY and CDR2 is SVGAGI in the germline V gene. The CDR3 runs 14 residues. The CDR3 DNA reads TGTGCCAGCTCCGTCATACAGGGGAATGAAAAACTGTTTTTT. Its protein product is CASSVIQGNEKLFF.

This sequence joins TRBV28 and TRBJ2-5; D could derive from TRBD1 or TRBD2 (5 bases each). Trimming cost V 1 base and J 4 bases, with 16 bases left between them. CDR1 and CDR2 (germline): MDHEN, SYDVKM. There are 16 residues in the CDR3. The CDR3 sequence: CASSLLGRAGRETQYF. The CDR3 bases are TGTGCCAGCAGTTTATTGGGGCGGGCAGGGAGAGAGACCCAGTACTTC.

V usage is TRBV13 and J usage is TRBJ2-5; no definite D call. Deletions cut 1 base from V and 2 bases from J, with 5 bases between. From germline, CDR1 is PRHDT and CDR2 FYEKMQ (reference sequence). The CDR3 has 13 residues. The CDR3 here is CASSLAQQETQYF. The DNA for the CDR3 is TGTGCCAGCAGCTTAGCACAACAAGAGACCCAGTACTTC.

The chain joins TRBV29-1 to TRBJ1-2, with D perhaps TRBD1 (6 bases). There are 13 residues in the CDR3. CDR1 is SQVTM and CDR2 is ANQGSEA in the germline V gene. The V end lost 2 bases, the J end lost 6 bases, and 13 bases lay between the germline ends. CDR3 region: CSVEQGRLHGYTF. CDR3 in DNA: TGCAGCGTTGAACAGGGGCGTCTTCATGGCTACACCTTC.